Following are 21 T cell receptor beta chains from one sample sequenced in a study of control samples from healthy donors and cancer patients. Sequencing used immunoSEQ multiplex PCR; TCRdb keeps in-frame clones, though not all of them. The sample has around 78,000 clones; roughly 94% are singletons. Specimen: blood. These receptors originate from a woman under 30 in good health.

This chain links TRBV19 with TRBJ1-2, with D tentatively TRBD1 (6 bases). V was pared by 7 bases and J by 4 bases, with 13 bases between. CDR1 and CDR2 from the germline V gene are LNHDA and SQIVND (reference sequence). CDR3 length: 13 amino acids. The CDR3 region is CASKRTELYGYTF. In nucleotides, the CDR3 is TGTGCCAGTAAAAGGACAGAACTCTATGGCTACACCTTC.

This chain uses TRBV5-1 with TRBJ2-7; 7 positions match TRBD1. The V and J ends lost 4 bases and 3 bases, in that order; junction bases with no gene match: 7. The germline V gene encodes CDR1 SGHRS and CDR2 YFSETQ. The CDR3 is 14 residues long. CDR3: CASSPTGTVYEQYF. The CDR3 nucleotides are TGCGCCAGCAGCCCGACCGGGACAGTCTACGAGCAGTACTTC.

V usage is TRBV25-1 and J usage is TRBJ1-4; 8 bases fit TRBD1. This CDR3 region has 15 residues. Germline V gene data show CDR1 as MGHDK and CDR2 as SYGVNS. Germline trimming cut 2 bases from V and 7 bases from J; bases unmatched to any gene: 6. DNA of the CDR3: TGTGCCAGCAGTGAAAACAGGGGGGTCGGTGAAAAACTGTTTTTT. As protein: CASSENRGVGEKLFF.

CDR3 region: CASRRTGGEGEQYF. CDR3 in DNA: TGTGCCAGCAGAAGGACGGGAGGGGAGGGCGAGCAGTACTTC. The chain links TRBV6-5 to TRBJ2-7, with 8 bases fitting TRBD2. Looked up from germline, CDR1 is MNHEY and CDR2 is SVGAGI. The CDR3 runs 14 residues. Trimming at V came to 6 bases and at J to 6 bases, leaving 10 bases not matched to a gene.

This chain joins TRBV25-1 and TRBJ1-4; unclear D gene. V lost 3 bases to trimming and J lost 3 bases, with 11 bases between them. CDR3 length: 15 residues. In germline, CDR1 is MGHDK, CDR2 SYGVNS. CDR3 sequence: CASSDGPSANEKLFF. CDR3 bases: TGTGCCAGCAGTGACGGACCAAGCGCTAATGAAAAACTGTTTTTT. Drawing the rest from reference TRBV25-1 and TRBJ1-4, the complete variable domain is EADIYQTPRYLVIGTGKKITLECSQTMGHDKMYWYQQDPGMELHLIHYSYGVNSTEKGDLSSESTVSRIRTEHFPLTLESARPSHTSQYLCASSDGPSANEKLFFGSGTQLSVL.

The chain has TRBV19 and TRBJ1-5; D ambiguous. Germline loops: CDR1 LNHDA, CDR2 SQIVND (reference sequence). The CDR3 consists of 13 residues. Trimming shortened V by 7 bases and J by 0 bases, and 7 bases separated the two germline ends. This chain's CDR3 is CASNLVSNQPQHF. For the CDR3, the DNA is TGTGCCAGTAACTTGGTTAGCAATCAGCCCCAGCATTTT.

The chain couples TRBV4-3 to TRBJ1-6; no definite D call. The V gene lost 1 base and the J gene lost 7 bases, with 8 bases spanning the gap. From germline, CDR1 is LGHNA and CDR2 YSLEER. This CDR3 is built from 14 residues. CDR3 in DNA: TGCGCCAGCAGCCAAGTTTCAGGAAATTCACCCCTCCACTTT. Translation gives CASSQVSGNSPLHF.

The chain recombines TRBV5-6 with TRBJ1-2; no reliable D call. V gave up 0 bases and J gave up 2 bases, with 11 bases separating them. Germline CDR1 and CDR2: SGHDT and YYEEEE. The CDR3 runs to 15 residues. The chain's CDR3 is CASSLAGGLNYGYTF. CDR3 DNA sequence: TGTGCCAGCAGCTTGGCCGGAGGTCTAAACTATGGCTACACCTTC.

CDR3 DNA: TGTGCCAGCAGCTTAAGTGCAGATACGCAGTATTTT. Protein sequence: CASSLSADTQYF. The chain employs TRBV7-2 and TRBJ2-3; the D is unclear. There are 12 residues in the CDR3. From germline, CDR1 is SGHTA and CDR2 FQGNSA. V lost 2 bases and J lost 4, with 4 bases in between.

Only one count was recorded for this clone. The CDR3 protein is CASSYGLGAYGYTF. The CDR3 DNA is TGTGCCAGCAGTTATGGGCTTGGGGCCTATGGCTACACCTTC. J is TRBJ1-2 and V is TRBV6-2 or TRBV6-3, with D tentatively TRBD1 (5 bases). Germline assignment: CDR1 MNHEY and CDR2 SVGEGT. This CDR3 is 14 amino acids long. The V and J ends lost 3 bases and 4 bases respectively, with 12 bases between them.

The genes are TRBV15 and TRBJ1-3; 7 bases map to TRBD1. Looked up from germline, CDR1 is LNHNV and CDR2 is YYDKDF (reference sequence). J was trimmed by 2 bases and V by 1 base; bases with no gene match: 2. The CDR3 loop spans 15 amino acids. The CDR3 sequence is CATSRGGQAGNTIYF. The CDR3 region has the DNA TGTGCCACCAGCAGAGGTGGACAGGCTGGAAACACCATATATTTT. The entire variable domain, with the rest obtained from reference TRBV15 and TRBJ1-3, is as follows: DAMVIQNPRYQVTQFGKPVTLSCSQTLNHNVMYWYQQKSSQAPKLLFHYYDKDFNNEADTPDNFQSRRPNTSFCFLDIRSPGLGDTAMYLCATSRGGQAGNTIYFGEGSWLTVV.

V and J are TRBV11-2 and TRBJ1-2; no reliable D call. Germline V CDR1 and CDR2: SGHAT, FQNNGV. Trimming pared 1 base from V and 5 bases from J, leaving 8 bases between. The CDR3 sequence is 13 residues long. The CDR3 region has the DNA TGTGCCAGCAGCTTAGGCTCGAGATATGGCTACACCTTC. Translating gives CASSLGSRYGYTF. Looking up the rest from reference TRBV11-2 and TRBJ1-2 gives the full variable domain: EAGVAQSPRYKIIEKRQSVAFWCNPISGHATLYWYQQILGQGPKLLIQFQNNGVVDDSQLPKDRFSAERLKGVDSTLKIQPAKLEDSAVYLCASSLGSRYGYTFGSGTRLTVV.

The J gene is TRBJ2-1, the V gene TRBV7-9, with a weak D call TRBD1 (6 bases). Trimming pared 3 bases from V and 3 bases from J, leaving 18 bases between. This CDR3 has 17 residues. CDR1 SEHNR and CDR2 FQNEAQ come from the germline V gene (reference sequence). CDR3 coding DNA: TGTGCCAGCAGCTTCCAAACTGCCGGGACACTCTACAATGAGCAGTTCTTC. Residues: CASSFQTAGTLYNEQFF.

The rearrangement links TRBV5-1 to TRBJ2-5; unclear D gene. This CDR3 region has 11 residues. Looked up from germline, CDR1 is SGHRS and CDR2 is YFSETQ. V lost 4 bases, J lost 3 bases, and 4 bases lay in between. The CDR3 region is CASSAEETQYF. CDR3 coding DNA: TGCGCCAGCAGCGCCGAAGAGACCCAGTACTTC.

The CDR3 protein is CASSGRDTGELFF. In nucleotides, the CDR3 is TGTGCCAGCAGTGGCCGAGACACCGGGGAGCTGTTTTTT. The V call is TRBV6-4, the J call TRBJ2-2; D is ambiguous. There are 13 residues in the CDR3. With 4 bases removed from V and 3 bases from J, the gap between germline ends came to 6 bases. Looked up from germline, CDR1 is MRHNA and CDR2 is SNTAGT.

The chain employs TRBV7-2 and TRBJ1-2, with 9 bases lining up with TRBD1. Germline V lookup: CDR1 SGHTA, CDR2 FQGNSA. The length of the CDR3 is 15 residues. J lost 3 bases, V lost 5 bases, and 7 bases had no gene match. The DNA of the CDR3 is TGTGCCAGCAGCCCCCGGGACAGGGCTGACTATGGCTACACCTTC. This sequence encodes CASSPRDRADYGYTF.

Turning to this clone: This specimen includes other DNA sequences encoding the same CDR3. V and J are TRBV4-3 and TRBJ2-7; no reliable D call. The germline V gene has CDR1 LGHNA and CDR2 YSLEER. The CDR3 consists of 13 residues. V was shortened by 0 bases and J by 2 bases, with 5 bases between the two germline ends. Written as DNA, the CDR3 is TGCGCCAGCAGCCAAGATAGGGCCTACGAGCAGTACTTC. Translated, it gives CASSQDRAYEQYF.

The count of this clone is one. The genes are TRBV18 and TRBJ2-1, with D unresolved. The germline CDR1 and CDR2 sequences are KGHSH and LQKENI. The V gene lost 2 bases and the J gene lost 4 bases, with 12 bases spanning the gap. The length of the CDR3 is 15 residues. CDR3 sequence (DNA): TGTGCCAGCTCACCAAGCAGAACGAGATACAATGAGCAGTTCTTC. Translation gives CASSPSRTRYNEQFF. The full variable domain, its missing parts supplied by reference TRBV18 and TRBJ2-1, is NAGVMQNPRHLVRRRGQEARLRCSPMKGHSHVYWYRQLPEEGLKFMVYLQKENIIDESGMPKERFSAEFPKEGPSILRIQQVVRGDSAAYFCASSPSRTRYNEQFFGPGTRLTVL.

J is TRBJ1-2 and V is TRBV28; D gene unclear. The germline V and J ends were trimmed by 4 bases and 6 bases, with 9 bases remaining between them. The CDR3 is 12 amino acids. Germline V CDR1 and CDR2: MDHEN, SYDVKM. The DNA of the CDR3 is TGTGCCAGCAGTTCAAGATTAAATGGCTACACCTTC. It translates to CASSSRLNGYTF.

This clone has just one count. The rearrangement uses TRBV9 and TRBJ2-1, with D tentatively TRBD2 (5 bases). Trimming shortened V by 0 bases and J by 8 bases, and 15 bases separated the two germline ends. CDR1 is SGDLS and CDR2 is YYNGEE in the germline V gene. The CDR3 covers 15 residues. CDR3 in DNA: TGTGCCAGCAGCGTAGAAGGGATCGGGGTGCATGAGCAGTTCTTC. Protein sequence: CASSVEGIGVHEQFF.

This sequence joins TRBV6-1 and TRBJ2-5; TRBD2 matches 7 bases. Per the germline V gene, CDR1 is MNHNS and CDR2 is SASEGT. This CDR3 has 17 residues. V lost 0 bases to trimming and J lost 9 bases; unmatched junction nucleotides: 16. This CDR3 reads CASSEASLGGGAGAQYF. CDR3 sequence (DNA): TGTGCCAGCAGTGAAGCGAGTTTGGGGGGAGGGGCCGGGGCCCAGTACTTC.